The present TCR beta chain was sequenced within a study of cytomegalovirus exposure and HLA in healthy donors. The wider study: From HLA-typed donors, an early data release held around 80 million unique TCRs.

With 0 bases removed from V and 4 bases from J, the gap between germline ends came to 6 bases. Germline V CDR1 and CDR2: SGHTA, FQGNSA. This CDR3 is built from 13 residues. Worth noting for this clone: As yet, its antigen is unknown.

The PCR contained 60 Vbeta and 13 Jbeta primers. Here immunoSEQ multiplex PCR was the method, and the copy in TCRdb shows in-frame clones only, minus some. The profile shows about 130,000 clones, about 8.5% of them singletons. Study-wide points: Cytomegalovirus status was reportedly diagnosed by the classifier with high specificity and sensitivity. Some highly shared sequence variants likely arose as a pipeline artifact. The study recorded 150 to 200 TCR beta chains that were cytomegalovirus-associated.

The clonotype was recovered from a man aged 40-49 years in good health and CMV-seronegative. This sequence joins TRBV7-2 and TRBJ1-2, with D uncertain. Material: PBMCs. The CDR3 region has the DNA TGTGCCAGCAGCTTAGCTGGGAGCTATGGCTACACCTTC. Translating gives CASSLAGSYGYTF.